One and the same sample provided the 9 T cell receptor beta chains below, sequenced in a study of blood T cell repertoires in COVID-19. Profiling relied on immunoSEQ multiplex PCR, and the TCRdb table lists in-frame clones only, not all of them. The sample lists around 82,000 clones, over 75% occurring once. What was sequenced was peripheral blood. Every receptor here comes from a human donor in a cohort sampled during active COVID-19.

J is TRBJ2-1 and V is TRBV5-1, with TRBD2 identical over 14 bases. The CDR3 runs 19 residues. Germline V gene sequence: CDR1 SGHRS, CDR2 YFSETQ. Trimming removed 7 bases from V and 0 bases from J; junction bases left unmatched: 12. CDR3 protein: CASRWKGLAGASSYNEQFF. CDR3 sequence (DNA): TGCGCCAGCCGGTGGAAGGGACTAGCGGGGGCGAGCTCCTACAATGAGCAGTTCTTC. Full variable domain (remainder filled in from reference TRBV5-1 and TRBJ2-1): KAGVTQTPRYLIKTRGQQVTLSCSPISGHRSVSWYQQTPGQGLQFLFEYFSETQRNKGNFPGRFSGRQFSNSRSEMNVSTLELGDSALYLCASRWKGLAGASSYNEQFFGPGTRLTVL.

There are a few counts of this clone. This sequence joins TRBV19 and TRBJ2-7, with 7 bases identical to TRBD1. J lost 6 bases, V lost 3 bases, and 11 bases had no gene match. Germline assignment: CDR1 LNHDA and CDR2 SQIVND (reference sequence). This CDR3 is built from 15 residues. In DNA form, the CDR3 reads TGTGCCAGTAGTATCCGTACGGCCAGGGGGTTCGAGCAGTACTTC. It codes for CASSIRTARGFEQYF.

The chain employs TRBV28 and TRBJ2-5; 10 bases line up with TRBD1. The CDR3 is 14 residues long. V was pared by 2 bases and J by 4 bases, with 1 base of the junction left unmatched. Germline CDR1 reads MDHEN; CDR2 reads SYDVKM. The CDR3 DNA is TGTGCCAGCAGTTTAGGACAGGGGGGAGAGACCCAGTACTTC. Its translation: CASSLGQGGETQYF.

This CDR3 is CASSGAPGTEAFF. DNA for the CDR3: TGTGCCAGCAGCGGAGCCCCCGGGACTGAAGCTTTCTTT. The rearrangement joins TRBV9 to TRBJ1-1; D gene ambiguous. Germline V gene data show CDR1 as SGDLS and CDR2 as YYNGEE. The V and J ends lost 3 bases and 5 bases respectively, with 11 bases between them. There are 13 residues in the CDR3.

The J gene is TRBJ1-2, the V gene TRBV6-5; 9 nucleotides align to TRBD1. Germline V gene sequence: CDR1 MNHEY, CDR2 SVGAGI. This CDR3 is 15 amino acids long. After removal of 4 bases from V and 8 bases from J, the junction contained 11 bases not matched to a gene. Here the CDR3 reads CASSSSDRGMWGYTF. CDR3 nucleotides: TGTGCCAGCAGTTCCTCGGACAGGGGAATGTGGGGCTACACCTTC.

The J gene is TRBJ1-5, the V gene TRBV19; D is unclear. Germline-derived CDR1 and CDR2 are LNHDA and SQIVND (reference sequence). V lost 3 bases and J lost 0, with 18 bases in between. This CDR3 is 18 amino acids long. The CDR3 DNA sequence: TGTGCCAGTAGTATCCCCCGGCAGTCGGGGTATAGCAATCAGCCCCAGCATTTT. Its translation is CASSIPRQSGYSNQPQHF.

The chain carries TRBV7-9 and TRBJ2-2; perhaps TRBD2 as D (7 bases). The CDR3 extends over 15 amino acids. V dropped 4 bases and J dropped 1 base, with 10 bases sitting between them. Per the germline V gene, CDR1 is SEHNR and CDR2 is FQNEAQ (reference sequence). In DNA form, the CDR3 reads TGTGCCAGCAGCTGGGGGGGACAGAACACCGGGGAGCTGTTTTTT. Translating it yields CASSWGGQNTGELFF. The complete variable domain, with remaining parts taken from reference TRBV7-9 and TRBJ2-2, reads DTGVSQNPRHKITKRGQNVTFRCDPISEHNRLYWYRQTLGQGPEFLTYFQNEAQLEKSRLLSDRFSAERPKGSFSTLEIQRTEQGDSAMYLCASSWGGQNTGELFFGEGSRLTVL.

The V call is TRBV5-1, the J call TRBJ1-2, with no clear D. Trimming cost V 6 bases and J 4 bases, with 19 bases left between them. CDR1 SGHRS and CDR2 YFSETQ come from the germline V gene. The CDR3 is made up of 15 amino acids. CDR3 DNA: TGCGCCAGCAAAATTTCGGCGGATATATCCTATGGCTACACCTTC. It translates to CASKISADISYGYTF.

The chain is built from TRBV28 and TRBJ2-2; 10 bases agree with TRBD1. CDR1 and CDR2 from the germline V gene are MDHEN and SYDVKM. There are 15 residues in the CDR3. Losses at the gene ends were 4 bases for V and 1 base for J; bases not matched to a gene: 0. The DNA of the CDR3 is TGTGCCAGCAGTTGGACAGGGGGGAACACCGGGGAGCTGTTTTTT. This translates into CASSWTGGNTGELFF.